What follows describes a single T cell receptor beta chain. This clonotype showed up many times. This receptor's antigen is unknown. There are no base qualities to consult, and no much larger clone falls within one base. The library was built by means of multiplex PCR. Sequencing took place on an Illumina HiSeq 4000. TCR beta libraries were built with iRepertoire HTBI primers and Arm-PCR amplification of CDR3 regions. Before sequencing, the PCR products underwent gel purification. The paper's data handling went like this. A total of 62 TRBV and 14 TRBJ segments were identified across samples and were used for gene usage analysis of CDR3 amino acid clonotypes. Filtered high-quality paired reads were merged into contigs using COPE and FqMerger. Contigs were aligned with BLAST to IMGT TRBV, TRBD and TRBJ reference genes, and CDR3 was defined per IMGT. Any clonotype with a frequency above 0.1% was classified as a highly expanded clone. Repertoire diversity was measured by Shannon entropy, and V-J evenness by the Gini coefficient. A clonotype found in more than one individual was treated as public. TCRdb took the public reads, trimmed them with fastp at Q25, ran MiXCR for clone calling and kept in-frame beta chains. CDR3 protein sequences are deduplicated, and each keeps its most common genes and DNA. The V and J calls were determined by TCRdb, not by the authors. The sample records some 350,000 distinct CDR3 sequences, around 16% of which are singletons. The top ten hold 20% to 25% of the sample.

The data stem from a study of regulatory T cells in long-lasting Graves disease (dated by TCRdb to the early 2020s). Regarding the study in general: Antithyroid drugs had been taken for less than 3 months by newly diagnosed Graves' disease patients. This study used TCR sequencing and RNA sequencing of peripheral blood to compare persistent Graves' disease patients against newly diagnosed Graves' disease patients. The study was conducted in China and was registered as a clinical trial. A total of 33 samples underwent TCR sequencing, from about 13 patients with persistent Graves' disease and approximately 20 patients with newly diagnosed Graves' disease.

The time point label, read with the paper, signifies: newly diagnosed GD, antithyroid drugs for less than 3 months. For both TCR sequencing and RNA sequencing, RNA was extracted from PBMCs using TRIzol. Graves' disease was diagnosed according to American Thyroid Association guidelines. Patients were recruited from an endocrinology department in Xi'an, China. Each patient gave roughly 10 milliliters of peripheral blood, collected in an EDTA anticoagulant tube. Ficoll Paque Plus density gradient separation was used to isolate PBMCs, and no further T cell sorting was performed. An Agilent 2100 Bioanalyzer and agarose gel were used to check RNA quality, and a NanoDrop 2000 was used to measure RNA concentration. In the germline V gene, CDR1 corresponds to SGHTA and CDR2 to FQGTGA. The junction carries 6 bases between V and J, which are trimmed by 3 bases and 1 base respectively. There are 14 amino acids in the CDR3, from cysteine to phenylalanine inclusive. Only the CDR3 region is kept as DNA, spanning 42 bases read in frame from base 1.

What the study reported, not specific to this receptor: Peripheral blood alone was examined, since thyroid tissue, which constituted the primary lesion, could not be accessed. Persistent Graves' disease patients showed lower TCR Shannon entropy and fewer highly expanded clones than newly diagnosed patients, suggesting clonal expansion. The authors acknowledged the small sample size as a limitation that may reduce accuracy. A larger number of public clonotypes was shared among persistent patients (around 3,000) than among newly diagnosed patients (around 970). Sequencing and analysis were restricted to the TCR beta chain. Persistent disease showed preferential use of TRBV28, TRBJ1-2 and TRBJ2-5, whereas newly diagnosed disease favored TRBV20-1 and TRBJ2-1.

These data are also associated with another study on T cells in Graves' hyperthyroidism and ophthalmopathy. The other study reports the following: A patient counted as having stable Graves' hyperthyroidism if no progression to ophthalmopathy occurred over 18 months of follow-up. Hyperthyroidism patients were newly diagnosed, with disease duration under 2 months, and aged 18 to 65 years. Exclusion was applied to patients with uncontrolled infections, other autoimmune diseases, pregnancy or lactation. Clinical symptoms, serum thyroxine and TRAb, thyroid ultrasound, and orbital computed tomography formed the basis for the diagnoses. A first-round RT-PCR of the TCR CDR3 used the HTBI primer set with the Qiagen OneStep RT-PCR kit. Most expanded thyroid clonotypes (frequency above 0.001) were also detected in blood, a finding suggesting that blood repertoires may reflect thyroid immune responses. A 13 V-J signature model separated ophthalmopathy from stable hyperthyroidism, with nearly 90% sensitivity and 81.08% specificity in cross-validation and 80%/75% in testing. In validation, the model predicted progression to ophthalmopathy with 65% to 71% sensitivity and around 72% specificity, a median of around six months before onset. To identify TCR V-J signatures that set the groups apart, the researchers used a discovery cohort of 100 patients, made up of under 50 with Graves' ophthalmopathy and 57 with stable Graves' hyperthyroidism. Whether ophthalmopathy could be predicted prospectively was tested in an independent validation cohort made up of roughly 20 hyperthyroidism patients plus 17 patients who later progressed to ophthalmopathy. The approximately 95 discovery patients were divided at random into training and test sets in a 7:3 ratio. In addition, the study compared T-cell repertoires in thyroid tissue and in blood from 6 or 7 Graves' hyperthyroidism patients. After sampling, hyperthyroidism patients received methimazole starting at 30 mg daily, and ophthalmopathy patients received high-dose intravenous methylprednisolone. A second multiplex PCR round built the libraries, followed by size selection and purification. Paired-end sequencing of the libraries was performed with 100 bp reads on an Illumina HiSeq2000. SOAPnuke was used to process the raw data, removing reads that contained adapters or uncalled bases, had a mean Phred below 15, or lacked an exact match to the constant primer or identifier. COPE v1.2.5 was used to merge high-quality paired reads, and clonotypes were defined as unique nucleotide sequences. MiTCR v1.1 was used to align the clonotypes against IMGT TRBV, TRBD and TRBJ reference segments. The analysis was restricted to V-J combinations with a frequency above 0.0001, which together covered 99% to 99.2% of the repertoires. A TCS score was defined as the ratio between F50 (clonal expansion) and ExV (chaos), using BLOSUM62-based TCRdist between CDR3 peptides within each V-J. Welch's t-statistics and random forest reduced around 510 V-J features to roughly 13, which were used in a naive Bayes classifier (R e1071). No statistical method was used to set the sample size in advance, and investigators knew the group allocation. According to the paper, TCR Vbeta CDR3 sequencing was carried out on some 130 peripheral blood samples, which came from about 45 ophthalmopathy, under 80 hyperthyroidism and approximately 17 progressor patients.

Here the chain combines TRBV7-3 and TRBJ2-2, with no reliable assignment of the D segment. The sample in question was peripheral blood mononuclear cells (PBMCs), obtained at new diagnosis, from a patient treated with antithyroid drugs. The sequence was collected from a woman aged 18-35 years with Graves disease. Donor details come from another sample of the same person, matched by shared clones. The CDR3 is CASSLGWNTGELFF. The DNA sequence is as follows: TGTGCCAGCAGCTTGGGCTGGAACACCGGGGAGCTGTTTTTT.